This paragraph reports one T cell receptor (beta chain). This CDR3 contains 12 residues. Germline assignment: CDR1 SNHLY and CDR2 FYNNEI. V was pared by 5 bases and J by 7 bases, with 9 bases between. The record originates from a study of blood T cell repertoires in COVID-19. On the study more broadly: The United States, Italy and Spain provided the acute and convalescent COVID-19 samples. Sources were T cells, B-cell-depleted T cells, or PBMCs; the material itself was cDNA or gDNA.

Assay used: immunoSEQ multiplex PCR; TCRdb lists only in-frame clones, some missing. Here the sample spans some 300,000 clones, about 90% being singletons. The sequencing input was PBMCs or T cells enriched from blood (not recorded which). This clonotype was sampled from a woman in her forties or fifties who had been exposed to COVID-19. The chain has TRBV2 and TRBJ2-1; D is unclear. The CDR3 sequence is CASSLTRNEQFF. As DNA, the CDR3 is TGTGCCAGCAGTCTGACACGGAATGAGCAGTTCTTC.